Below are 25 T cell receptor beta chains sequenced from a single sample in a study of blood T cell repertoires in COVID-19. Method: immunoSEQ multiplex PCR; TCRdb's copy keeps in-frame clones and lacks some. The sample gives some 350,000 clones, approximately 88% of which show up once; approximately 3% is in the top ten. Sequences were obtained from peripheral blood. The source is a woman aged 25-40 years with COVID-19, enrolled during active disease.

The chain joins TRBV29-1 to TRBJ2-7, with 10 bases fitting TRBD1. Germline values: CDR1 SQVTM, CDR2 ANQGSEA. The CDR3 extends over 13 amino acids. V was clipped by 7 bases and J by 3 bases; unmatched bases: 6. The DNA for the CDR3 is TGCAGCGCTATGGGACAGGGGCTCTACGAGCAGTACTTC. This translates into CSAMGQGLYEQYF.

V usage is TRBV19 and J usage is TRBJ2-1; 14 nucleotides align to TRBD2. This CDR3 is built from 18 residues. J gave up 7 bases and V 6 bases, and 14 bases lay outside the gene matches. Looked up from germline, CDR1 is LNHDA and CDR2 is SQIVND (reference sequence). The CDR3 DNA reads TGTGCCAGTAGGATCTCGAGACTAGCGGGAGGGTCTAATAATGAGCAGTTCTTC. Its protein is CASRISRLAGGSNNEQFF.

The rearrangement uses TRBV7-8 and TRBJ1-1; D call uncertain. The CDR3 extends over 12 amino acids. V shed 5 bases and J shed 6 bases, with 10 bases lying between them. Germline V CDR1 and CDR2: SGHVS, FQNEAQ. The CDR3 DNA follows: TGTGCCAGCAGCACCGGGAGGGCTGAAGCTTTCTTT. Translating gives CASSTGRAEAFF. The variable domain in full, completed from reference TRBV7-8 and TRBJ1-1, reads GAGVSQSPRYKVAKRGQDVALRCDPISGHVSLFWYQQALGQGPEFLTYFQNEAQLDKSGLPSDRFFAERPEGSVSTLKIQRTQQEDSAVYLCASSTGRAEAFFGQGTRLTVV.

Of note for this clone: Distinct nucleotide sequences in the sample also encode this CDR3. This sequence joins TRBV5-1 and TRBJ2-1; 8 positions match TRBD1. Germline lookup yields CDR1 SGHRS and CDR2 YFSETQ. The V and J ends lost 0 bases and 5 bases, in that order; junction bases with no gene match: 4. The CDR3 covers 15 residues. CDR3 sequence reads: CASSLGQGADNEQFF. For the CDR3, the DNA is TGCGCCAGCAGCTTGGGCCAGGGGGCTGACAATGAGCAGTTCTTC.

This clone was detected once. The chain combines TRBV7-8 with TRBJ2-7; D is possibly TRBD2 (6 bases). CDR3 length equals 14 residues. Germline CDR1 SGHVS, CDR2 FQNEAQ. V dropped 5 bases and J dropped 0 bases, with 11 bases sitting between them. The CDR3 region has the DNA TGTGCCAGCAGCCTCGGGACTTTCTCCTACGAGCAGTACGTC. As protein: CASSLGTFSYEQYV.

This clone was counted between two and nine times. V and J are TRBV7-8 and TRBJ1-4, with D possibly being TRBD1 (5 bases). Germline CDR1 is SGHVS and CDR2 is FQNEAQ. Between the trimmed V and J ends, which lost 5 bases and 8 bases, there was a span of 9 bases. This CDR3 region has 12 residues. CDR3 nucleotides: TGTGCCAGCAGCCAGGGAGGGGAAAAACTGTTTTTT. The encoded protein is CASSQGGEKLFF.

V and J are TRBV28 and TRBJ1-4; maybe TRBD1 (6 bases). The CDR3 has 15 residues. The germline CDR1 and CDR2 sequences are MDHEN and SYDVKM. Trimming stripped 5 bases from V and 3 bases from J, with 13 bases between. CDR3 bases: TGTGCCAGCAGTACTAAAACAGGGTCTAATGAAAAACTGTTTTTT. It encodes CASSTKTGSNEKLFF. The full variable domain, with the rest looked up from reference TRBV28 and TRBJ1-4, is DVKVTQSSRYLVKRTGEKVFLECVQDMDHENMFWYRQDPGLGLRLIYFSYDVKMKEKGDIPEGYSVSREKKERFSLILESASTNQTSMYLCASSTKTGSNEKLFFGSGTQLSVL.

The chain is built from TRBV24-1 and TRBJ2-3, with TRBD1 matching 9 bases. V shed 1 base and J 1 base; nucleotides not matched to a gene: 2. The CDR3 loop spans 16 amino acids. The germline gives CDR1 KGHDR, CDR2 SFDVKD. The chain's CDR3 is CATSDFRDRGTDTQYF. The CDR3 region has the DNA TGTGCCACCAGTGATTTCCGGGACAGGGGCACAGATACGCAGTATTTT.

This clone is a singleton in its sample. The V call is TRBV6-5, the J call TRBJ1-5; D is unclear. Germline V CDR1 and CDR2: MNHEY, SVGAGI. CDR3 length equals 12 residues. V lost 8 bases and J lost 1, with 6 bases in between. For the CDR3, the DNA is TGTGCCAGCGCGAACAGCAATCAGCCCCAGCATTTT. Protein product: CASANSNQPQHF.

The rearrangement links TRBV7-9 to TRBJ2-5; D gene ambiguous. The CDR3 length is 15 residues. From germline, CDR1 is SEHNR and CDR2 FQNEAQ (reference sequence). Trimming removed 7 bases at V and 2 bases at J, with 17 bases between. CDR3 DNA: TGTGCCAGCACCCCGGTGGGCCTCCCTCAAGAGACCCAGTACTTC. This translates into CASTPVGLPQETQYF. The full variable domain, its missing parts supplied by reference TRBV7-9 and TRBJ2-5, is DTGVSQNPRHKITKRGQNVTFRCDPISEHNRLYWYRQTLGQGPEFLTYFQNEAQLEKSRLLSDRFSAERPKGSFSTLEIQRTEQGDSAMYLCASTPVGLPQETQYFGPGTRLLVL.

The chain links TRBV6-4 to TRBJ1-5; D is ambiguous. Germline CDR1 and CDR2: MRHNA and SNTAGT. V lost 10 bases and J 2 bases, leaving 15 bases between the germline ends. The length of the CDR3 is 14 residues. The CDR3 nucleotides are TGTGCCACCCCCGGGAAGGGTGGCAATCAGCCCCAGCATTTT. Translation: CATPGKGGNQPQHF.

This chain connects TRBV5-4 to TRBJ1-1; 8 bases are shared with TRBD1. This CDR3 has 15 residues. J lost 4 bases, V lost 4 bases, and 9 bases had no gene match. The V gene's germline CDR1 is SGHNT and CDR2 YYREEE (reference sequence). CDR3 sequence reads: CASSLPGGAGTEAFF. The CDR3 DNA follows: TGTGCCAGCAGCCTTCCAGGGGGCGCGGGCACTGAAGCTTTCTTT.

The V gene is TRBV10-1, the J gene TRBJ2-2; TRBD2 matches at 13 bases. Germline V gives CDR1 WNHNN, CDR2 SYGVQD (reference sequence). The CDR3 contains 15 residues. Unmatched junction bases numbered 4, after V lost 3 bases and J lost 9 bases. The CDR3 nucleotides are TGCGCCAGCAGTGACGGGGGACTAGCGGGACGGGAGCTGTTTTTT. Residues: CASSDGGLAGRELFF.

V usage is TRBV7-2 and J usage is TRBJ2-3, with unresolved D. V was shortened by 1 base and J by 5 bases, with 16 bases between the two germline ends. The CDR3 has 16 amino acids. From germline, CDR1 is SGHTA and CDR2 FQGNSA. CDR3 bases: TGTGCCAGCAGCTTAGAAAGTCTACCGGTTCGAGATACGCAGTATTTT. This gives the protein CASSLESLPVRDTQYF.

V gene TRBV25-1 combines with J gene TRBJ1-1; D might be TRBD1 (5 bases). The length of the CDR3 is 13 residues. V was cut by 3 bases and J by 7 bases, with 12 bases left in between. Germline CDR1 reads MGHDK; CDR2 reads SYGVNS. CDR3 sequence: CASSDLGGGEAFF. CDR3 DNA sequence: TGTGCCAGCAGTGACTTGGGGGGGGGTGAAGCTTTCTTT. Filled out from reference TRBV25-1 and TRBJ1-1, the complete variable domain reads EADIYQTPRYLVIGTGKKITLECSQTMGHDKMYWYQQDPGMELHLIHYSYGVNSTEKGDLSSESTVSRIRTEHFPLTLESARPSHTSQYLCASSDLGGGEAFFGQGTRLTVV.

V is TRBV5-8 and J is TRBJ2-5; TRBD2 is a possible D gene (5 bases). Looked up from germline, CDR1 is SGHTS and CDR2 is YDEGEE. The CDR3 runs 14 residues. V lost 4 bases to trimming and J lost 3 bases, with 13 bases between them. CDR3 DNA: TGTGCCAGCAGCCCGCGCGCGCGGGAAGAGACCCAGTACTTC. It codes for CASSPRAREETQYF.

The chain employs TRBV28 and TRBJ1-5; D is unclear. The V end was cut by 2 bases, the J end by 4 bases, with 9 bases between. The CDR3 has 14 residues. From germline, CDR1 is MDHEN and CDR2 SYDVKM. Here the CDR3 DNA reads TGTGCCAGCAGTTTAGGGCCTTTGAATCAGCCCCAGCATTTT. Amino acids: CASSLGPLNQPQHF. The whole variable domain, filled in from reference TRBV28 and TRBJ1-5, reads DVKVTQSSRYLVKRTGEKVFLECVQDMDHENMFWYRQDPGLGLRLIYFSYDVKMKEKGDIPEGYSVSREKKERFSLILESASTNQTSMYLCASSLGPLNQPQHFGDGTRLSIL.

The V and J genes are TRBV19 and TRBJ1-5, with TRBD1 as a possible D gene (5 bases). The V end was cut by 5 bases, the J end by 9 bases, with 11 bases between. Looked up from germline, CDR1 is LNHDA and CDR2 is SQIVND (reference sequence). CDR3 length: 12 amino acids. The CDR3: CASSSWGGPQHF. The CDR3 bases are TGTGCCAGTAGTTCATGGGGGGGGCCCCAGCATTTT. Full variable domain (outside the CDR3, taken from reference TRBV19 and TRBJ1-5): DGGITQSPKYLFRKEGQNVTLSCEQNLNHDAMYWYRQDPGQGLRLIYYSQIVNDFQKGDIAEGYSVSREKKESFPLTVTSAQKNPTAFYLCASSSWGGPQHFGDGTRLSIL.

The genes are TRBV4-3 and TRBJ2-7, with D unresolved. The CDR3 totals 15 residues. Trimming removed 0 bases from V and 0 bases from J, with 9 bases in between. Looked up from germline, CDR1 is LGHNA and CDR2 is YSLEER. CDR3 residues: CASSQDLRSSYEQYF. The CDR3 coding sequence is TGCGCCAGCAGCCAAGATTTGCGAAGCTCCTACGAGCAGTACTTC.

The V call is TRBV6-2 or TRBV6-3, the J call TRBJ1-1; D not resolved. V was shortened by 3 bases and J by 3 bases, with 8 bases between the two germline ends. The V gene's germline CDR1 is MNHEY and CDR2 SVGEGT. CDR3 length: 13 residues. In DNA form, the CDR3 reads TGTGCCAGCAGTTATGGTGAGCACACTGAAGCTTTCTTT. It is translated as CASSYGEHTEAFF.

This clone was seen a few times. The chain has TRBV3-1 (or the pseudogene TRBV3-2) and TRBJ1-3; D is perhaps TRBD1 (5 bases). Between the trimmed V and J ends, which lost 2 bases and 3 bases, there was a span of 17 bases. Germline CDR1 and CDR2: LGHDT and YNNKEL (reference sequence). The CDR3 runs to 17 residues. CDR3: CASSQTAGAFGGNTIYF. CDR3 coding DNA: TGTGCCAGCAGCCAAACGGCTGGGGCCTTCGGTGGAAACACCATATATTTT.

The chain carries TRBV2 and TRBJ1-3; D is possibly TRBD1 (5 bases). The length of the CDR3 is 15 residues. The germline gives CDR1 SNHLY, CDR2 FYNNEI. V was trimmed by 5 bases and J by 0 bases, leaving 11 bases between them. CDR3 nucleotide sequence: TGTGCCAGCAGTTCACAGGCCTTCTCTGGAAACACCATATATTTT. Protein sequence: CASSSQAFSGNTIYF.

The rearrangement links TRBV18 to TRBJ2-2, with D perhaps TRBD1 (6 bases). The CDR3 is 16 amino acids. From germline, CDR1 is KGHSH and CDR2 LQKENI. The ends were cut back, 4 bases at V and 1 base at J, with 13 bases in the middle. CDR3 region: CASSLNDRLNTGELFF. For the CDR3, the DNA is TGTGCCAGCTCACTGAACGACAGGCTGAACACCGGGGAGCTGTTTTTT.

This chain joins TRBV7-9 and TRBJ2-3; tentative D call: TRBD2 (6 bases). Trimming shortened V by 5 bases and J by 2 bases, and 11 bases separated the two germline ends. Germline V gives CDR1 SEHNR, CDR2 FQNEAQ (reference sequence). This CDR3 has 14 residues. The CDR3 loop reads CASSPAGNTDTQYF. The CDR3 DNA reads TGTGCCAGCAGCCCCGCGGGGAACACAGATACGCAGTATTTT.

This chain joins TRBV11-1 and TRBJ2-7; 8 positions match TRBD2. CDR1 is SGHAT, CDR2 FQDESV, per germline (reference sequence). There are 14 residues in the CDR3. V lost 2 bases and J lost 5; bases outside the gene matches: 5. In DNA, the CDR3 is TGTGCCAGCAGCTTACGGGGGGGCCAGGACGAGCAGTACTTC. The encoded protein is CASSLRGGQDEQYF.